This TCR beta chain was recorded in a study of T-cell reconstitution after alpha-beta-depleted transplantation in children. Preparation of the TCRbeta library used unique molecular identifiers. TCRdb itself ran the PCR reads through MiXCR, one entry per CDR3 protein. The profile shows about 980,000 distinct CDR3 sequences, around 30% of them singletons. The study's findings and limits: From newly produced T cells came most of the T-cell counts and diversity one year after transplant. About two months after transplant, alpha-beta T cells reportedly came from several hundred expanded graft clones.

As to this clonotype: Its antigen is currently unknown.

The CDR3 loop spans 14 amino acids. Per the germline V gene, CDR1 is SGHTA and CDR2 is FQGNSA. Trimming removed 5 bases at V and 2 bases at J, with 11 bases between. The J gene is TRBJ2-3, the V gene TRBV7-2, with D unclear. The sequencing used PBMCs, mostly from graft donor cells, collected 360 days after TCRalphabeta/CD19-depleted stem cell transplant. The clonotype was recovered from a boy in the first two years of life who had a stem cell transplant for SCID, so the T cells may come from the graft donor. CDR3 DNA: TGTGCCAGCAGCGCTGCTACGTTCACAGATACGCAGTATTTT. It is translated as CASSAATFTDTQYF.